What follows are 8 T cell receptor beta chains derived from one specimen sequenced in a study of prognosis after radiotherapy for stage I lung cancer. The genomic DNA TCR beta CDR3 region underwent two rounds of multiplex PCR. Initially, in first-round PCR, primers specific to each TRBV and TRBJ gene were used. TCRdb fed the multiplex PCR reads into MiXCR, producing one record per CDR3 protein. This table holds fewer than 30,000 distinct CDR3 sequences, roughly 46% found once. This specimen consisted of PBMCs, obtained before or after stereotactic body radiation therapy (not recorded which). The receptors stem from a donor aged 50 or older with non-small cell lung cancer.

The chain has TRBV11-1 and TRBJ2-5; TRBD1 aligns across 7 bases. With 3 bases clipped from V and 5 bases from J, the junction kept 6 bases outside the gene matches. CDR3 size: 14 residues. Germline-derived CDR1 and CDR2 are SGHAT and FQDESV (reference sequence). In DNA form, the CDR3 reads TGTGCCAGCAGCTTCACAGGGGCTATCGAGACCCAGTACTTC. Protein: CASSFTGAIETQYF.

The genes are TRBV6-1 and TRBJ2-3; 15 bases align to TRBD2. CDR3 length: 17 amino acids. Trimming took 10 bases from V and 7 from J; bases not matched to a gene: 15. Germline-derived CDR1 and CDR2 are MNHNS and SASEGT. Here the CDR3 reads CANTAGTSGRSSYTQYF. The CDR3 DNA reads TGTGCCAACACCGCGGGGACTAGCGGGAGGAGCTCCTATACGCAGTATTTT.

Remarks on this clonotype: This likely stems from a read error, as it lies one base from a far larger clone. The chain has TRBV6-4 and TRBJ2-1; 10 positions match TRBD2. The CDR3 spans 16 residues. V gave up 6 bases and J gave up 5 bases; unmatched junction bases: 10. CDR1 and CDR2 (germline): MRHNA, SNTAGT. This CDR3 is CASRRVVTSGHNEQFF. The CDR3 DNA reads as TGTGCCAGCAGGAGGGTCGTGACTAGCGGGCACAATGAGCAGTTCTTC.

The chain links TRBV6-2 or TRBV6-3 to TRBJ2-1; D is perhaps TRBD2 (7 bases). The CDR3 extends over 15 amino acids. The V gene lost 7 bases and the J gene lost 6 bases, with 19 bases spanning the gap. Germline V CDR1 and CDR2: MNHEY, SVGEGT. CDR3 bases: TGTGCCAGCATCCCTCGTTGGGGGGGCGGCAATGAGCAGTTCTTC. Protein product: CASIPRWGGGNEQFF.

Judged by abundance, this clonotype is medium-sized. The CDR3 nucleotides read TGTGCCAGCAGTCCAAACAAGAACACCGGGGAGCTGTTTTTT. This sequence encodes CASSPNKNTGELFF. The chain links TRBV12-3 or TRBV12-4 to TRBJ2-2; D unresolved. This CDR3 comprises 14 residues. Trimming shortened V by 5 bases and J by 1 base, and 8 bases separated the two germline ends.

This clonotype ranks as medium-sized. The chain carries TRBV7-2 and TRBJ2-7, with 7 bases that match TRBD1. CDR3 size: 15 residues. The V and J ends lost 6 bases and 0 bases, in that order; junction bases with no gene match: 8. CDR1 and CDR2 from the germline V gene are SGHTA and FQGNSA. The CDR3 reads CASRRYRDSSYEQYF. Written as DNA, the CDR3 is TGTGCCAGCAGGCGATACCGGGACAGCTCCTACGAGCAGTACTTC.

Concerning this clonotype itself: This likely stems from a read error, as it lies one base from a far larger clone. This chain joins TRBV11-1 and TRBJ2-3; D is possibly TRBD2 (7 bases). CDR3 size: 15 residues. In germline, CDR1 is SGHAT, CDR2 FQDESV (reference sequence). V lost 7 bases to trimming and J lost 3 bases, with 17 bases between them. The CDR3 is CASIQGGGITDTQYF. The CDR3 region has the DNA TGTGCCAGCATCCAGGGCGGGGGCATAACAGATACGCAGTATTTT.

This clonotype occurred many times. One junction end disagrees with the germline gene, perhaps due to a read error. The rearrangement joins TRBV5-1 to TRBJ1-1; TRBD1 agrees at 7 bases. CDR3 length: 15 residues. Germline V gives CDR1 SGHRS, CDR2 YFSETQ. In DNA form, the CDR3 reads TGCGCCAGCAGCCCGGGACAGCTAAGAAACACTGGAGCTTTCTTT. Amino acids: CASSPGQLRNTGAFF.